The source of this TCR beta chain is a study of T cell responses to AZD1222 COVID-19 vaccine. This CDR3 spans 15 amino acids. The germline CDR1 and CDR2 sequences are SGHNT and YYREEE (reference sequence). Trimming removed 1 base from V and 5 bases from J, with 15 bases in between. Study-wide points: There were vaccine-associated CD4 TCRs across spike, dominant at 160-218 and 743-854. Targeting of unmutated variant regions was reportedly seen in nearly half of spike-specific TCRs.

Profiled with immunoSEQ multiplex PCR; TCRdb holds only in-frame clones, not every one. The profile shows some 150,000 clones, about 93% of them singletons. A remark on this clone: Antigen unknown.

The material was peripheral blood, obtained on day 0 of AZD1222 vaccination. The rearrangement joins TRBV5-4 to TRBJ1-2; possibly TRBD1 for D (6 bases). This sequence was found in an adult in good health. CDR3 region: CASSLIQGRFYGYTF. CDR3 bases: TGTGCCAGCAGCTTGATCCAGGGGCGGTTTTATGGCTACACCTTC.